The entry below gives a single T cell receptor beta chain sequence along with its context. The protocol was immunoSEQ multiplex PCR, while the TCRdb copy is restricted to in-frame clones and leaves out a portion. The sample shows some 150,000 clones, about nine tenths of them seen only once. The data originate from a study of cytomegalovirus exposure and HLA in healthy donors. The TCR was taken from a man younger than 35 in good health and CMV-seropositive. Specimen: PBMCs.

CDR3 protein: CASSAGGVKNEQFF. The CDR3 coding sequence is TGTGCCAGCAGTGCGGGGGGGGTTAAGAATGAGCAGTTCTTC. This sequence joins TRBV2 and TRBJ2-1; 8 bases match TRBD2. CDR3 length equals 14 residues. The trim removed 4 bases at V and 7 bases at J, leaving 6 bases unmatched. Germline V lookup: CDR1 SNHLY, CDR2 FYNNEI.